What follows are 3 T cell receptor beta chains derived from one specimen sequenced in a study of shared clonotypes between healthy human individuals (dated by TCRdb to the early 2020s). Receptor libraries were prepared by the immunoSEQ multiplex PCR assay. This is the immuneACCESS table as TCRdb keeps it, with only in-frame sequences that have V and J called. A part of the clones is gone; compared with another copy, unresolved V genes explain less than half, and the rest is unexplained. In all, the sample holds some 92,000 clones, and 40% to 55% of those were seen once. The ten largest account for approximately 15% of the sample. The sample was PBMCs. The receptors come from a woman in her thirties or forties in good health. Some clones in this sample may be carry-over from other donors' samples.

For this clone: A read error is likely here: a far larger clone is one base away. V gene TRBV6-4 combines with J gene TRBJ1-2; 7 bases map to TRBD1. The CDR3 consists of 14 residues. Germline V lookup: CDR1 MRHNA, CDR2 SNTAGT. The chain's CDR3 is CASSRDRSNYGNTF. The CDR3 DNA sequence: TGTGCCAGCAGTCGGGACAGAAGTAACTATGGCAACACCTTC.

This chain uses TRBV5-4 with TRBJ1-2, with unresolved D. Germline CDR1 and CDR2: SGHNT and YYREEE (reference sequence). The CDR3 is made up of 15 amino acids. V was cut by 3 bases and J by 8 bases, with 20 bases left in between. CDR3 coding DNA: TGTGCCAGCAGCTCCCGGTCTGGGATCGCCGGGGGCTACACCTTC. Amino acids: CASSSRSGIAGGYTF.

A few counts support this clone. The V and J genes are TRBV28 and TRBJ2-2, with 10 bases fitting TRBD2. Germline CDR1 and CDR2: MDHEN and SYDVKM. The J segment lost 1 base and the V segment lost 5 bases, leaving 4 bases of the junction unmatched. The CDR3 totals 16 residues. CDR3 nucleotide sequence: TGTGCCAGCAGTGCCGGACTAGCGGAGAACACCGGGGAGCTGTTTTTT. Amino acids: CASSAGLAENTGELFF.